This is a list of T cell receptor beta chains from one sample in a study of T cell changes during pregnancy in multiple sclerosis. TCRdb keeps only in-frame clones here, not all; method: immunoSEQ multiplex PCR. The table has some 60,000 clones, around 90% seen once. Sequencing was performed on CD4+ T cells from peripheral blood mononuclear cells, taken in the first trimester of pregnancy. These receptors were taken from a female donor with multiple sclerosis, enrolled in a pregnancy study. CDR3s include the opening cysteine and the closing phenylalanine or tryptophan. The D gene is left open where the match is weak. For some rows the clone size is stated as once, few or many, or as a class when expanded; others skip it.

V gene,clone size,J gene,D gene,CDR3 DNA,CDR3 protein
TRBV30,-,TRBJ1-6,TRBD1,TGTGCCTGGAGTGTGGACAGGGGAGGGTCACCCCTCCACTTT,CAWSVDRGGSPLHF
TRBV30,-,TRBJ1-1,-,TGTGCCTGGAGTGACGGAGACACTGAAGCTTTCTTT,CAWSDGDTEAFF
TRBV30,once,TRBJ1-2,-,TGTGCCTGGAGTGGCCCCTCCCCAAACAGGGCCTATGGCTACACCTTC,CAWSGPSPNRAYGYTF
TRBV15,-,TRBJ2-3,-,TGTGCCACCAGCAGAGTTACCCTTTTGGGCGTAGGTACGCAGTATTTT,CATSRVTLLGVGTQYF
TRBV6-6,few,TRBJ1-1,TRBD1,TGTGCCAGCAACAGGGGACCCCCTGAAGCTTTCTTT,CASNRGPPEAFF
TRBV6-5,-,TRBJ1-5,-,TGTGCCAGCAGTTACGATCAGGGAGGCGTTCGGGCCCAGCATTTT,CASSYDQGGVRAQHF
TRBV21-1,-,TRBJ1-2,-,TGTGCCAGCAGCAGAGACAGGGGCCGCGATTTGGATGGCTACACCTTC,CASSRDRGRDLDGYTF
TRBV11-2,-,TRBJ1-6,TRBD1,TGTGCCAGCAGCGCGGCACAGGGGAGTAATTCACCCCTCCACTTT,CASSAAQGSNSPLHF
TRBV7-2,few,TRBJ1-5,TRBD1,TGTGCCAGCAGCCGAAAGGGGGCTTATCAGCCCCAGCATTTT,CASSRKGAYQPQHF
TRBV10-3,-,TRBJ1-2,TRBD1,TGTGCCATCAGGAAGGGACAGATCAACTATGGCTACACCTTC,CAIRKGQINYGYTF
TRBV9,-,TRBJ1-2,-,TGTGCCAGCAGCGTAGATGTAACAGGCTTAAAGGGCTACACCTTC,CASSVDVTGLKGYTF
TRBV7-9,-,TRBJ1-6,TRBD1,TGTGCCAGCAGCGAGGACAGGCTGAGCTCCTATAATTCACCCCTCCACTTT,CASSEDRLSSYNSPLHF
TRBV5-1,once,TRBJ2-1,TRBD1,TGCGCCAGCAGTTCGACAGGGTCGTCCTACAATGAGCAGTTCTTC,CASSSTGSSYNEQFF
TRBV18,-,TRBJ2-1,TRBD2,TGTGCCAGCTCACCGGGCGGGGGGGGTGAGCAGTTCTTC,CASSPGGGGEQFF
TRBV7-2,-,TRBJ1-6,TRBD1,TGTGCCAGCGGGACAGGGTTATATGGCTCCTATAATTCACCCCTCCACTTT,CASGTGLYGSYNSPLHF
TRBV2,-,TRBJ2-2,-,TGTGCCAGCAGAATCACTAGGATAGGCGGGGAGCTGTTTTTT,CASRITRIGGELFF
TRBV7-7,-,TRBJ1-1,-,TGTGCTAGCAGCTTTTACTCCTTCCGGACAGCGAACACTGAAGCTTTCTTT,CASSFYSFRTANTEAFF
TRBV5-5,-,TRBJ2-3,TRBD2,TGTGCCAGCAGCTTGATTTCGGCTAGCGGGGGGGCTAATACGCAGTATTTT,CASSLISASGGANTQYF
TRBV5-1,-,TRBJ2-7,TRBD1,TGCGCCAGCAGCTCAGGGGGCTACGAGCAGTACTTC,CASSSGGYEQYF
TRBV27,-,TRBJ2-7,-,TGTGCCAGCAAGTCCAGGCAAAAATACGAGCAGTACTTC,CASKSRQKYEQYF
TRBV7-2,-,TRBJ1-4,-,TGTGCCAGCAGCTTAGTAGGGGCTTCTAATGAAAAACTGTTTTTT,CASSLVGASNEKLFF
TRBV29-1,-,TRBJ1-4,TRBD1,TGCAGCGTGCACAGGGGGGGTGAAAAACTGTTTTTT,CSVHRGGEKLFF
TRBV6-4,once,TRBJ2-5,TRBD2,TGTGCCAGCCGCGCTAAGGGGACGCGGGGGGAGACCCAGTACTTC,CASRAKGTRGETQYF
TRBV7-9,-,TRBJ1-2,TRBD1,TGTGCCAGCAGCCCACGGACAGGGGGGAATTATGGCTACACCTTC,CASSPRTGGNYGYTF
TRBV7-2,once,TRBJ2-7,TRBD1,TGTGCCAGCAGCTACCACGGGACAGGCGTCTACGAGCAGTACTTC,CASSYHGTGVYEQYF
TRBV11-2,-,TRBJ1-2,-,TGTGCCAGCAGCTTATTTTCGCAGGGTATGCTATTTAGCTACACCTTC,CASSLFSQGMLFSYTF
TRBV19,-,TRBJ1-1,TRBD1,TGTGCCAGTAGTCCCGAGACAGGGAGAGGCACTGAAGCTTTCTTT,CASSPETGRGTEAFF
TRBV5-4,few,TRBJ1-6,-,TGTGCCAGCAGCTTGCCGGGTTCACCCCTCCACTTT,CASSLPGSPLHF
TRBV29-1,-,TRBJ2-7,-,TGCAGCGTTGAAGATTCTGCGGGGAACGAGCAGTACTTC,CSVEDSAGNEQYF
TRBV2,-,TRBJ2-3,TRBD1,TGTGCCAGCAGTGAAGACGGGACAGCCACAGATACGCAGTATTTT,CASSEDGTATDTQYF
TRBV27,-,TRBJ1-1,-,TGTGCCAGCACCTCAATGTGGGGCCGCTTGAACACTGAAGCTTTCTTT,CASTSMWGRLNTEAFF
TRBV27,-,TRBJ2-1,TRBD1,TGTGCCAGCAGGGATACAGGGGGGTACAATGAGCAGTTCTTC,CASRDTGGYNEQFF
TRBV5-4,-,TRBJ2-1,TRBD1,TGTGCCAAATGGGACAGGGGGGTCAATGAGCAGTTCTTC,CAKWDRGVNEQFF